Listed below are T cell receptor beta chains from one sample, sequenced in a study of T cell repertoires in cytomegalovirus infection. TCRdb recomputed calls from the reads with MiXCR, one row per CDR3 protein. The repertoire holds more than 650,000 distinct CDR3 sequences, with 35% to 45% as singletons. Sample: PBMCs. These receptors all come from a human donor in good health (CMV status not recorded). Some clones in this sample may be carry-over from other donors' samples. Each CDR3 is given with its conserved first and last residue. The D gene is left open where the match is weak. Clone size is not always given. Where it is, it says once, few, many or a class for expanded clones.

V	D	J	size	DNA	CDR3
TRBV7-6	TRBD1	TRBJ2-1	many	TGTGCCAGCAGTATACAGGGGTGGGGAGTAGGCAATGAGCAGTTCTTC	CASSIQGWGVGNEQFF
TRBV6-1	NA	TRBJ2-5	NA	TGTGCCAGCAGTGCGCTGGGGGACCAAGAGACCCAGTACTTC	CASSALGDQETQYF
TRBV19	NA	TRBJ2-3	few	TGTGCCAGTAGTATAGCGAGACAGGGCACAGATACGCAGTATTTT	CASSIARQGTDTQYF
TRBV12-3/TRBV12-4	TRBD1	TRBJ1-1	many	TGTGCCAGCAGTAACAGGGGTTGGAACACTGAAGCTTTCTTT	CASSNRGWNTEAFF
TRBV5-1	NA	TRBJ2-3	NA	TGCGCCAGCAGCTTGGTCGTTGGGGGAACAGATACGCAGTATTTT	CASSLVVGGTDTQYF
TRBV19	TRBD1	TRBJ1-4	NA	TGTGCCAGCCGGGACAGGGAATTAAAACTGTTTTTT	CASRDRELKLFF
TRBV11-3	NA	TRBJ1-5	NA	TGTGCCAGCAGTCCCGCCCCCCAGCATTTT	CASSPAPQHF
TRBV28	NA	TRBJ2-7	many	TGTGCCAGCAGCCCTCCTGGGGCAGCTTACGAGCAGTACTTC	CASSPPGAAYEQYF
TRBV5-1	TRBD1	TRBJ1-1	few	TGCGCCAGCAGCTTGGGTAGGGGGCTCACTGAAGCTTTCTTT	CASSLGRGLTEAFF
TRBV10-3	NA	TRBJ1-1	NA	TGTGCCATCCGAGATATGAACACTGAAGCTTTCTTT	CAIRDMNTEAFF
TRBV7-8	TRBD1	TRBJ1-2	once	TGTGCCAGCAGCCCCAGACGGACAGGGTCAAACCAAGGCTACACCTTC	CASSPRRTGSNQGYTF
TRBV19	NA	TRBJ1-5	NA	TGTGCCAGTAGTATGACGGTCTACAATCAGCCCCAGCATTTT	CASSMTVYNQPQHF
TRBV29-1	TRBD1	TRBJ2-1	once	TGCAGCGTTGACACAGGACGGACAGGGTCAAATGAGCAGTTCTTC	CSVDTGRTGSNEQFF
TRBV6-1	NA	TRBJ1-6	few	TGTGCCAGCACCCCCTCAGGGACGGGGAATTCACCCCTCCACTTT	CASTPSGTGNSPLHF
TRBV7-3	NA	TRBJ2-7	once	TGTGCCAGCAGCTTCTCGGGACACATATACGAGCAGTACTTC	CASSFSGHIYEQYF
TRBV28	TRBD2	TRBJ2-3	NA	TGTGCCAGCAGGGATATAGCGGGAGGGAGCACAGATACGCAGTATTTT	CASRDIAGGSTDTQYF
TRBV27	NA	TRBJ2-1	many	TGTGCCAGCAGTTTATCGGACCGAAGCTACAATGAGCAGTTCTTC	CASSLSDRSYNEQFF
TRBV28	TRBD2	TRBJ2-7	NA	TGTGCCAGCAGTCTACGGACTAGCAAGCAGTACTTC	CASSLRTSKQYF
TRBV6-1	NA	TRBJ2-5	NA	TGTGCCAGCAGTGAACTGGAGACTTTCGGGACCCAGTACTTC	CASSELETFGTQYF
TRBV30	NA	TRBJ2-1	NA	TGTGCCTGGACCAAAGACAGCCCCTACAATGAGCAGTTCTTC	CAWTKDSPYNEQFF
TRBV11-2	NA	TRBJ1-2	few	TGTGCCAGCAGCTTAGATCGGTTTGGCCGTTTAGGGGATGGCTACACCTTC	CASSLDRFGRLGDGYTF
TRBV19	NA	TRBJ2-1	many	TGTGCCAGTATGGTCAGCTTCAGGGGCAATGAGCAGTTCTTC	CASMVSFRGNEQFF
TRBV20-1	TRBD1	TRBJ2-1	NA	TGCAGTGCTAGAGAATCAGGACAGGGGATTAATGAGCAGTTCTTC	CSARESGQGINEQFF
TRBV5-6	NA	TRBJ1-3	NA	TGTGCCAGCAGCTTACGAAACCGGGACACCTACTCTGGAAACACCATATATTTT	CASSLRNRDTYSGNTIYF
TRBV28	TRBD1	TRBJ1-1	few	TGTGCCAGCAGACTACAGGGGCAGATTACTGAAGCTTTCTTT	CASRLQGQITEAFF
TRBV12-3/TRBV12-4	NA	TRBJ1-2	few	TGTGCCAGCAGTCCGAAACAGACGGGGAACTATGGCTACACCTTC	CASSPKQTGNYGYTF
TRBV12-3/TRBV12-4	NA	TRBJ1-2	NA	TGTGCCAGCAGTCTACACGGCATTAACTATGGCTACACCTTC	CASSLHGINYGYTF
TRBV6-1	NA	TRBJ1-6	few	TGTGCCAGCAGTTTCGGGCGAAGATCACCCCTCCACTTT	CASSFGRRSPLHF
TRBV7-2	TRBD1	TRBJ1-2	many	TGTGCCAGCAGCCCAGCCACCCGGACAGGGGCGGTTAGCTACACCTTC	CASSPATRTGAVSYTF
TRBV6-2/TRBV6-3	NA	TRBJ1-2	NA	TGTGCCAGCATTAGCAGGTATCGATATGGCTACACCTTC	CASISRYRYGYTF
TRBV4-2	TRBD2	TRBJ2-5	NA	TGTGCCAGCAGCCAAGAGGGACGGCGGGGGGGTTACCAAGAGACCCAGTACTTC	CASSQEGRRGGYQETQYF
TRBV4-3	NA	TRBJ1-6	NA	TGCGCCAGCAGCCAAAGGTCGGACCCCGGCACGGATTCACCCCTCCACTTT	CASSQRSDPGTDSPLHF
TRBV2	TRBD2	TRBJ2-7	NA	TGTGCCAGCAGTGATGGACTAGCGGGAGGGGTGCCCGAGCAGTACTTC	CASSDGLAGGVPEQYF
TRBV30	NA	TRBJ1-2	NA	TGTGCCTGGAGATTCCGGGGTGGCTACACCTTC	CAWRFRGGYTF
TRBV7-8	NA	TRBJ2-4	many	TGTGCCAGCAGCTTAGCCGCGGGCGGGTATGACAAAAACATTCAGTACTTC	CASSLAAGGYDKNIQYF
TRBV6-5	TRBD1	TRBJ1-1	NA	TGTGCCAGCAGTTACTCTAGGACAGGGCGGTTGAACACTGAAGCTTTCTTT	CASSYSRTGRLNTEAFF
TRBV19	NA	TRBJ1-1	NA	TGTGCCAGTGAAACAGGCCAAACGGGAAACACTGAAGCTTTCTTT	CASETGQTGNTEAFF
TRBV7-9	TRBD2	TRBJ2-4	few	TGTGCCAGCAGCCGTCCTAGACTAGCGGGAGGGGAAAACATTCAGTACTTC	CASSRPRLAGGENIQYF
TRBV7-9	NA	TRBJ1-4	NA	TGTGCCAGCAGCATTGGGGAGGTCCGGGAAAATGAAAAACTGTTTTTT	CASSIGEVRENEKLFF
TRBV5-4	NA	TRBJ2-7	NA	TGTGCCAGCAGCGGCGGGGGGACAGGTCGTGCCGAGCAGTACTTC	CASSGGGTGRAEQYF
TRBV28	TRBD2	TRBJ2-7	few	TGTGCCAGCAGTTCCGGGACTAGCGGGAGGAGGCACGAGCAGTACTTC	CASSSGTSGRRHEQYF
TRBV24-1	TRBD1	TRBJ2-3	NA	TGTGCCACCAGTGATCCCGGGACAGGGAACACGCAGTATTTT	CATSDPGTGNTQYF
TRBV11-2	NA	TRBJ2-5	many	TGTGCCAGCACCTCCCCGGAGACCCAGTACTTC	CASTSPETQYF